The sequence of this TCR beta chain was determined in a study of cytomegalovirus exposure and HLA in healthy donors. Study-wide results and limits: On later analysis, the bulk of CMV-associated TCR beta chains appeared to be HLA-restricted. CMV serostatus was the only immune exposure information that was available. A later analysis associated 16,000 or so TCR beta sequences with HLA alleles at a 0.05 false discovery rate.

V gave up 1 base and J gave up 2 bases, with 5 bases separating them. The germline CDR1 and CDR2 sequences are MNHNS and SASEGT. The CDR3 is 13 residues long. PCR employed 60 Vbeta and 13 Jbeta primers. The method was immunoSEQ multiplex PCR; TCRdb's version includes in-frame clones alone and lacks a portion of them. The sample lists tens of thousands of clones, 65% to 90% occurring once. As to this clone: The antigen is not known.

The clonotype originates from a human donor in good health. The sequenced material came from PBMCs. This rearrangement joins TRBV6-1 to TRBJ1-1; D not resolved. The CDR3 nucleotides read TGTGCCAGCAGTGAAGACAGTAACACTGAAGCTTTCTTT. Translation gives CASSEDSNTEAFF.